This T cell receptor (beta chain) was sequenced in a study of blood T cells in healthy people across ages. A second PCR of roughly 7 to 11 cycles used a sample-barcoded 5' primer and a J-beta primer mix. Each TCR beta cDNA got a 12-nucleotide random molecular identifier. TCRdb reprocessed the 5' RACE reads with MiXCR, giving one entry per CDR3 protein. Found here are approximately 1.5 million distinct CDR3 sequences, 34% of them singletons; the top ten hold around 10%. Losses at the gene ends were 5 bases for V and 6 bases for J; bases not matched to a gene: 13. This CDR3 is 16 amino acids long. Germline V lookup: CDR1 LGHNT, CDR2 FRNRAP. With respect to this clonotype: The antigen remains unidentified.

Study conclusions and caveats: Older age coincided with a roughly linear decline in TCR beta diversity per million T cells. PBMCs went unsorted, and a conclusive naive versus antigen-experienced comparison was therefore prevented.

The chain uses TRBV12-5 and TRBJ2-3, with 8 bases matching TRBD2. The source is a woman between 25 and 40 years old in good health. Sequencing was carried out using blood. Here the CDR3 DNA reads TGTGCTAGTGGTCCCGGACGGACTAGCTGGCCCGATACGCAGTATTTT. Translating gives CASGPGRTSWPDTQYF.